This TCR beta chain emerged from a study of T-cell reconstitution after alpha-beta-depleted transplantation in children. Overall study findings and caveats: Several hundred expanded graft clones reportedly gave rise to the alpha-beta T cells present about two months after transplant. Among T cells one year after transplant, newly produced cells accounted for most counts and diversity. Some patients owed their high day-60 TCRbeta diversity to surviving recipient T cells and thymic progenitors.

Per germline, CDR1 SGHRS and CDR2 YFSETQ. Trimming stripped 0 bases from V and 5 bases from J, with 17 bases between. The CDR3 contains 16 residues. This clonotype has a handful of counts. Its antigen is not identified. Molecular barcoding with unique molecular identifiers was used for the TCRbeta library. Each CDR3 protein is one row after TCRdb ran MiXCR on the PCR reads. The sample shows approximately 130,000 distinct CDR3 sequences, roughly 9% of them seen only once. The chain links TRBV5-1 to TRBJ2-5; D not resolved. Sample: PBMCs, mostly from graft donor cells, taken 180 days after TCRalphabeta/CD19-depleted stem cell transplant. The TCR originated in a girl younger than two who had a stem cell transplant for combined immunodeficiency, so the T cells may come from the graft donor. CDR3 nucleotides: TGCGCCAGCAGCTTGGGCCTTGGACGGCACGTGGAGACCCAGTACTTC. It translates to CASSLGLGRHVETQYF.